What follows are 4 T cell receptor beta chains derived from one specimen sequenced in a study of T cell responses to AZD1222 COVID-19 vaccine. The repertoire was sequenced with immunoSEQ multiplex PCR; TCRdb's copy has only in-frame clones and lacks some. This sample has some 30,000 clones, with 86% found just once. The material sequenced was peripheral blood, taken on day 0 of AZD1222 vaccination. These receptors originate from an adult in good health.

The rearrangement uses TRBV28 and TRBJ1-4; TRBD1 is a possible D gene (5 bases). Per germline, CDR1 MDHEN and CDR2 SYDVKM. The CDR3 extends over 12 amino acids. Trimming pared 7 bases from V and 8 bases from J, leaving 11 bases between. CDR3 region: CASISGKEKLFF. CDR3 bases: TGTGCCAGCATATCAGGGAAAGAAAAACTGTTTTTT.

This clone was found once. V and J are TRBV19 and TRBJ1-2, with 7 bases matching TRBD1. With V trimmed by 4 bases and J by 4 bases, 6 bases remained unmatched. This CDR3 region has 14 residues. In germline, CDR1 is LNHDA, CDR2 SQIVND (reference sequence). This CDR3 reads CASSNGDSSYGYTF. DNA for the CDR3: TGTGCCAGTAGTAATGGGGACAGCAGCTATGGCTACACCTTC. Full variable domain (missing parts from reference TRBV19 and TRBJ1-2): DGGITQSPKYLFRKEGQNVTLSCEQNLNHDAMYWYRQDPGQGLRLIYYSQIVNDFQKGDIAEGYSVSREKKESFPLTVTSAQKNPTAFYLCASSNGDSSYGYTFGSGTRLTVV.

The chain employs TRBV6-5 and TRBJ1-1; D is unresolved. Germline values: CDR1 MNHEY, CDR2 SVGAGI. This CDR3 is built from 13 residues. V lost 2 bases and J lost 3, with 7 bases in between. CDR3 sequence (DNA): TGTGCCAGCAGTTACCGCGTGGACACTGAAGCTTTCTTT. Translating gives CASSYRVDTEAFF.

V and J are TRBV7-2 and TRBJ2-3; 8 bases fit TRBD2. The V gene end was trimmed by 1 base and the J gene end by 2 bases; junction bases not matched to a gene: 5. Germline CDR1 is SGHTA and CDR2 is FQGNSA. The CDR3 contains 16 residues. The CDR3 loop is CASSLGGGRNTDTQYF. The CDR3 region has the DNA TGTGCCAGCAGCTTAGGCGGGGGGAGGAACACAGATACGCAGTATTTT.